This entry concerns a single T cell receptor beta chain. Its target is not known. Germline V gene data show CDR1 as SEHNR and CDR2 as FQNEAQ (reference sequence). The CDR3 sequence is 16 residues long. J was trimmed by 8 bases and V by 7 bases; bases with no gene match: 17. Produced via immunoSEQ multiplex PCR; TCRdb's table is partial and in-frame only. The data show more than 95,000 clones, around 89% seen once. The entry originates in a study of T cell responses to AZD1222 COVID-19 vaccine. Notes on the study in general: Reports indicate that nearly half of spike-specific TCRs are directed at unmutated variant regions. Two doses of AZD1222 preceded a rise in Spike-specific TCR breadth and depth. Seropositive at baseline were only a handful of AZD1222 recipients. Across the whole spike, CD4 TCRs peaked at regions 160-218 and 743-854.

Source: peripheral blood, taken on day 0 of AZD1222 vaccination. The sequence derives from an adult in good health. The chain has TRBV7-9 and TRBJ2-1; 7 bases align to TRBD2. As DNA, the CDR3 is TGTGCCAGCAACCGAGGGAGAAGCGGGATTAGCGATGAGCAGTTCTTC. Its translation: CASNRGRSGISDEQFF.